A selection of T cell receptor beta chains follows, all from one sample in a study of shared clonotypes between healthy human individuals. The repertoire was sequenced with immunoSEQ multiplex PCR; TCRdb's copy has only in-frame clones and lacks some. The sample records roughly 770,000 clones, about 96% being singletons. The specimen was naive CD8+ T cells sorted from blood. The receptors derive from a man in his thirties or forties in good health. Both conserved end residues are part of each CDR3. The order of the fields is D gene, V gene, J gene, CDR3 protein. A D gene is named only where the DNA matches it firmly.

-	TRBV27	TRBJ2-2	CASSLPANTGELFF
TRBD2	TRBV11-2	TRBJ2-5	CASSLETSGPKETQYF
-	TRBV5-1	TRBJ2-1	CASSYGSSPAISEQFF
-	TRBV6-1	TRBJ2-1	CASSAPDGQPSYNEQFF
TRBD1	TRBV29-1	TRBJ2-3	CSVDPGQGTDTQYF
TRBD2	TRBV27	TRBJ2-1	CASSGGTYNEQFF
-	TRBV10-3	TRBJ2-5	CAISESDSPPGTQYF
-	TRBV29-1	TRBJ2-7	CSVVGDSYEQYF
-	TRBV27	TRBJ2-1	CASSGGTAYNEQFF
-	TRBV7-8	TRBJ1-2	CASSLSMSTVRYYTF
TRBD1	TRBV5-6	TRBJ2-7	CASSWDRDDEQYF
TRBD1	TRBV27	TRBJ2-7	CASRLGQHYEQYF
-	TRBV6-6	TRBJ1-1	CASSGLSDEAFF
TRBD2	TRBV19	TRBJ2-7	CASSYVISSGSEQYF
-	TRBV5-1	TRBJ2-7	CASSLGTEQYF
-	TRBV6-1	TRBJ2-7	CASVRTLYEQYF
TRBD1	TRBV15	TRBJ1-2	CATSRESTDRWLDGYTF
TRBD2	TRBV27	TRBJ2-7	CASSLQGLAHGEQYF
-	TRBV14	TRBJ2-1	CASSQTAYNEQFF
-	TRBV9	TRBJ2-2	CASRPQGGELFF
TRBD2	TRBV5-6	TRBJ2-3	CASSLVLAGSTDTQYF
-	TRBV19	TRBJ1-2	CASNRGGYGYTF
-	TRBV9	TRBJ1-5	CASSPGGGPQHF
-	TRBV19	TRBJ2-1	CASSGGEQFF
-	TRBV7-2	TRBJ2-5	CASSYSGPQETQYF
-	TRBV5-4	TRBJ2-5	CASSLSVGGNRGGAQYF
TRBD2	TRBV6-1	TRBJ2-3	CASSERTSGTDTQYF
-	TRBV28	TRBJ1-3	CASTTTGNTIYF
TRBD1	TRBV7-3	TRBJ1-1	CASSPDRGSEAFF
-	TRBV27	TRBJ2-7	CASSRGGGSEQYF
-	TRBV11-2	TRBJ1-2	CASSFSPTF
-	TRBV18	TRBJ1-1	CASSPDSAGENTEAFF
-	TRBV13	TRBJ1-3	CASSLPRSSGNTIYF
-	TRBV7-3	TRBJ2-1	CASSQGLYNEQFF
-	TRBV27	TRBJ2-7	CASVVRGQGFNSYEQYF
TRBD1	TRBV6-5	TRBJ2-5	CASSSTDGQAETQYF
-	TRBV14	TRBJ2-7	CASSQSPAYEQYF
-	TRBV7-9	TRBJ2-7	CASSLPVTPYEQYF
-	TRBV21-1	TRBJ2-4	CASSKEGQGLAKNIQYF
-	TRBV5-1	TRBJ2-2	CASTNTGELFF
-	TRBV13	TRBJ2-7	CASSPRGGGSYEQYF
TRBD2	TRBV29-1	TRBJ2-7	CSVKGLAGVSTYEQYF
-	TRBV9	TRBJ1-3	CASRGRYSGNTIYF
-	TRBV27	TRBJ1-2	CASSLGSNYGYTF
-	TRBV19	TRBJ2-2	CASSYPGLDTGELFF
-	TRBV7-9	TRBJ2-5	CASINRVEETQYF
-	TRBV27	TRBJ1-1	CASSWGSGGGEAFF
TRBD1	TRBV10-2	TRBJ2-7	CASSLPGQGYEQYF
-	TRBV29-1	TRBJ2-2	CSVEYGSTGELFF
-	TRBV4-1	TRBJ2-1	CASSQEQGEQFF
-	TRBV6-5	TRBJ2-1	CASTKRGEQFF
TRBD2	TRBV7-3	TRBJ2-3	CASSSAGLAGSDTQYF
-	TRBV2	TRBJ1-4	CASSARGEVNEKLFF
-	TRBV5-6	TRBJ2-1	CASSDTGGIGHNEQFF
TRBD2	TRBV7-9	TRBJ2-7	CASSSPGLTLYEQYF
TRBD2	TRBV2	TRBJ2-5	CAANKASGSLETQYF
-	TRBV29-1	TRBJ2-5	CSVELGETQYF